Below are 25 T cell receptor beta chains sequenced from a single sample in a study of T-cell reconstitution after alpha-beta-depleted transplantation in children. Unique molecular identifiers were built into the TCRbeta library. From the PCR reads, TCRdb called clonotypes with MiXCR, one entry per CDR3 protein. This sample has about 400,000 distinct CDR3 sequences, with roughly 15% found just once. This specimen consisted of PBMCs, obtained from the stem cell graft. The receptors derive from a human donor who donated a stem cell graft to a child with Fanconi anemia.

This chain connects TRBV7-2 to TRBJ2-5; possibly TRBD1 for D (6 bases). Trimming took off 0 bases at V and 4 bases at J, with 12 bases between the two ends. The CDR3 has 15 amino acids. The germline V gene encodes CDR1 SGHTA and CDR2 FQGNSA. For the CDR3, the DNA is TGTGCCAGCAGCTTAGCTCAGGGGTTTGGAGAGACCCAGTACTTC. It codes for CASSLAQGFGETQYF.

In this sample, this clonotype turned up a few times. This chain links TRBV4-3 with TRBJ2-4; weak D call: TRBD2 (5 bases). The germline V and J ends were trimmed by 0 bases and 0 bases, with 12 bases remaining between them. Germline CDR1 reads LGHNA; CDR2 reads YSLEER. The CDR3 is 17 amino acids. The CDR3 spells CASSQEYGKGAKNIQYF. In DNA form, the CDR3 reads TGCGCCAGCAGCCAAGAATACGGGAAGGGAGCCAAAAACATTCAGTACTTC.

Ten or more counts support this clonotype. The chain uses TRBV12-3 or TRBV12-4 and TRBJ1-1; TRBD1 might be the D (6 bases). V lost 5 bases and J 11 bases, leaving 18 bases between the germline ends. This CDR3 comprises 13 residues. The CDR3 DNA reads as TGTGCCAGCAGTGCTGGCAGGGGTCGGGAGGCTTTCTTT. Translating it yields CASSAGRGREAFF.

The chain recombines TRBV6-1 with TRBJ2-5; a weak D match, TRBD2 (6 bases). The CDR3 has 16 amino acids. Trimming left V 4 bases short and J 4 bases short, with 19 bases between. The germline V gene encodes CDR1 MNHNS and CDR2 SASEGT. CDR3 coding DNA: TGTGCCAGCAGTGCTAAGCTTGGGTTGGGAGGAGAGACCCAGTACTTC. Protein sequence: CASSAKLGLGGETQYF.

The genes are TRBV21-1 and TRBJ1-5. TRBV21-1 is classified as a pseudogene. The CDR3 runs 19 residues. CDR3 region: CASSKSKIGGVARYQPQHF. CDR3 bases: TGTGCCAGCAGCAAATCCAAAATAGGCGGAGTCGCACGTTATCAGCCCCAGCATTTT.

This clonotype has just a few counts. This rearrangement joins TRBV7-3 to TRBJ2-5; 8 bases align to TRBD1. The CDR3 has 15 residues. Germline CDR1 SGHTA, CDR2 FQGTGA. V lost 5 bases, J lost 8 bases, and 13 bases stayed unmatched. CDR3 sequence reads: CASSPRQGPQSTQYF. The CDR3 DNA follows: TGTGCCAGCAGCCCCCGACAGGGGCCACAGTCAACCCAGTACTTC.

In this sample, this clonotype turned up many times. The genes are TRBV6-2 or TRBV6-3 and TRBJ1-3; TRBD1 agrees at 7 bases. This CDR3 has 14 residues. The germline CDR1 and CDR2 sequences are MNHEY and SVGEGT. With 5 bases clipped from V and 5 bases from J, the junction kept 6 bases outside the gene matches. CDR3 nucleotides: TGTGCCAGCAGTGCCGGGACAGCAAGAAACACCATATATTTT. Protein sequence: CASSAGTARNTIYF.

Ten or more counts support this clonotype. The V gene is TRBV28, the J gene TRBJ2-1; D is unresolved. Germline-derived CDR1 and CDR2 are MDHEN and SYDVKM. The V end lost 4 bases, the J end lost 8 bases, and 9 bases lay between the germline ends. The CDR3 contains 12 residues. CDR3 coding DNA: TGTGCCAGCAGTTCTTACCTCTATGAGCAGTTCTTC. It specifies CASSSYLYEQFF.

This clonotype showed up just a few times. V and J are TRBV4-3 and TRBJ2-1; D perhaps matches TRBD2 (7 bases). V lost 6 bases and J 1 base, leaving 19 bases between the germline ends. The CDR3 runs to 17 residues. Germline V gene lookup returns CDR1 LGHNA and CDR2 YSLEER. CDR3 protein: CASSPVRGGASYNEQFF. In nucleotides, the CDR3 is TGCGCCAGCAGTCCTGTAAGAGGGGGGGCGTCCTACAATGAGCAGTTCTTC.

The rearrangement joins TRBV7-6 to TRBJ2-5; D might be TRBD1 (5 bases). Germline CDR1 is SGHVS and CDR2 is FNYEAQ. Trimming took 3 bases from V and 3 from J, leaving 8 bases between them. This CDR3 is built from 13 residues. CDR3 in amino acids: CASSFKGKETQYF. The CDR3 DNA sequence: TGTGCCAGCAGCTTTAAGGGGAAAGAGACCCAGTACTTC.

This clonotype has more than one count but fewer than ten. The CDR3 protein is CASSTWEQGTGELFF. CDR3 in DNA: TGTGCCAGCAGCACCTGGGAACAGGGCACCGGGGAGCTGTTTTTT. This chain connects TRBV5-5 to TRBJ2-2; maybe TRBD1 (6 bases). V was clipped by 4 bases and J by 4 bases, with 14 bases between them. Germline assignment: CDR1 SGHKS and CDR2 YYEKEE (reference sequence). There are 15 residues in the CDR3.

This clonotype has ten or more counts. V is TRBV12-3 or TRBV12-4 and J is TRBJ1-3; D not certain. This CDR3 spans 11 amino acids. V shed 5 bases and J shed 8 bases, with 7 bases lying between them. CDR3 in DNA: TGTGCCAGCAGTGAGGACTACACCATATATTTT. Amino acid sequence: CASSEDYTIYF.

This clonotype appeared a few times. The genes are TRBV5-1 and TRBJ2-3, with 10 bases lining up with TRBD2. V lost 5 bases to trimming and J lost 4 bases; unmatched junction nucleotides: 4. The CDR3 extends over 14 amino acids. CDR1 and CDR2 from the germline V gene are SGHRS and YFSETQ. The CDR3 nucleotides read TGCGCCAGCAGGGCTAGCGGGGGCGCAGATACGCAGTATTTT. This sequence encodes CASRASGGADTQYF.

Many counts were recorded for this clonotype. This chain uses TRBV20-1 with TRBJ2-1; 8 nucleotides agree with TRBD1. Germline V gives CDR1 DFQATT, CDR2 SNEGSKA (reference sequence). CDR3 length: 15 residues. After removal of 0 bases from V and 7 bases from J, the junction contained 8 bases not matched to a gene. The CDR3 loop reads CSARDRTGSPNEQFF. The CDR3, as DNA: TGCAGTGCTAGAGACCGGACAGGGAGCCCTAATGAGCAGTTCTTC.

The chain combines TRBV5-1 with TRBJ2-2, with 8 bases identical to TRBD2. The CDR3 consists of 16 residues. In germline, CDR1 is SGHRS, CDR2 YFSETQ. V was pared by 4 bases and J by 2 bases, with 7 bases of the junction left unmatched. This CDR3 is CASSPLAGGNTGELFF. CDR3 nucleotides: TGCGCCAGCAGCCCTTTGGCGGGGGGAAACACCGGGGAGCTGTTTTTT.

This clonotype was recorded at least ten times. V gene TRBV21-1 combines with J gene TRBJ2-2. TRBV21-1 is shown as a pseudogene. This CDR3 region has 12 residues. CDR3 in amino acids: CASSKNTGELFF. CDR3 bases: TGTGCCAGCAGCAAAAACACCGGGGAGCTGTTTTTT.

The chain combines TRBV7-2 with TRBJ1-5, with a tentative D call TRBD1 (5 bases). The V end was cut by 3 bases, the J end by 5 bases, with 8 bases between. The CDR3 runs 13 residues. Germline CDR1 is SGHTA and CDR2 is FQGNSA. As DNA, the CDR3 is TGTGCCAGCAGCTTCATCAGGGATCAGCCCCAGCATTTT. It codes for CASSFIRDQPQHF.

The J gene is TRBJ1-5, the V gene TRBV12-3 or TRBV12-4; D gene uncertain. The V end was cut by 3 bases, the J end by 3 bases, with 18 bases between. The CDR3 extends over 17 amino acids. The CDR3 nucleotides are TGTGCCAGCAGTTTCGTGGTTGGCAGCCGGACCAATCAGCCCCAGCATTTT. It yields the protein CASSFVVGSRTNQPQHF.

The chain carries TRBV5-1 and TRBJ2-1; 7 positions agree with TRBD1. The CDR3 consists of 15 residues. Germline V gene lookup returns CDR1 SGHRS and CDR2 YFSETQ. V shed 3 bases and J 6 bases; nucleotides not matched to a gene: 9. CDR3 loop: CASSSTGQQFNEQFF. The CDR3 coding sequence is TGCGCCAGCAGCTCGACGGGACAGCAGTTCAATGAGCAGTTCTTC.

The gene calls are TRBV5-1 and TRBJ2-3; TRBD1 matches at 7 bases. This CDR3 is built from 16 residues. Germline V lookup: CDR1 SGHRS, CDR2 YFSETQ. Losses at the gene ends were 0 bases for V and 3 bases for J; bases not matched to a gene: 7. Here the CDR3 DNA reads TGCGCCAGCAGCTTGGTGAAGGGGGCGAGGACAGATACGCAGTATTTT. Translation: CASSLVKGARTDTQYF.

The chain has TRBV29-1 and TRBJ2-1; D is perhaps TRBD1 (8 bases). This CDR3 has 14 residues. V was trimmed by 7 bases and J by 4 bases, leaving 17 bases between them. In germline, CDR1 is SQVTM, CDR2 ANQGSEA. The CDR3 DNA reads as TGCAGCGGCCAGCGGGACAGGAATTACAATGAGCAGTTCTTC. Encoded protein: CSGQRDRNYNEQFF.

This clonotype was counted ten times or more. The chain couples TRBV7-2 to TRBJ2-5; D may match TRBD1 or TRBD2 (6 bases each). The CDR3 is 15 residues long. Germline lookup yields CDR1 SGHTA and CDR2 FQGNSA. Trimming left V 3 bases short and J 5 bases short, with 16 bases between. CDR3: CASSFVGGPRETQYF. The DNA of the CDR3 is TGTGCCAGCAGCTTCGTAGGGGGGCCGAGGGAGACCCAGTACTTC.

This clonotype was picked up many times. This chain uses TRBV6-1 with TRBJ1-3; D unclear. In germline, CDR1 is MNHNS, CDR2 SASEGT. This CDR3 has 14 amino acids. V gave up 7 bases and J gave up 4 bases, with 14 bases separating them. The CDR3 nucleotides read TGTGCCAGCAAGGGCAGAGAGTTCGGAAACACCATATATTTT. This codes for CASKGREFGNTIYF.

This clonotype was seen a few times. The V gene is TRBV12-3 or TRBV12-4, the J gene TRBJ1-2, with TRBD1 as a possible D gene (5 bases). V gave up 7 bases and J gave up 8 bases, with 17 bases separating them. This CDR3 has 13 amino acids. CDR3: CASTGETDPGYTF. CDR3 sequence (DNA): TGTGCCAGCACGGGAGAGACAGATCCAGGCTACACCTTC.

This clonotype showed up many times. The chain links TRBV27 to TRBJ1-1; D is ambiguous. The V end was cut by 7 bases, the J end by 2 bases, with 17 bases between. This CDR3 spans 15 amino acids. Per germline, CDR1 MNHEY and CDR2 SMNVEV (reference sequence). The DNA of the CDR3 is TGTGCCAGCAACCGTCTCGGGGAGGGAAACACTGAAGCTTTCTTT. Protein sequence: CASNRLGEGNTEAFF.